This T cell receptor (beta chain) was identified during a study of T cell responses to AZD1222 COVID-19 vaccine. Study-level points and caveats: Targets within unmutated variant regions were reportedly found for nearly half of spike-specific TCRs. All repertoire sampling was performed exclusively after the peak T cell response. Most donors were white British and more were female, and clonal diversity was possibly underestimated.

This CDR3 has 16 amino acids. Germline loops: CDR1 MNHEY, CDR2 SVGAGI. V lost 2 bases and J lost 0; bases outside the gene matches: 4. The protocol was immunoSEQ multiplex PCR, while the TCRdb copy is restricted to in-frame clones and leaves out a portion. The sample includes approximately 150,000 clones, roughly 86% of them seen just once. Pooled in the analysis were second doses at about 4 or about 12 weeks. Points on this clone: Its antigen is currently unknown.

This receptor was identified in an adult who received the AZD1222 COVID-19 vaccine. The V call is TRBV6-5, the J call TRBJ2-7; 10 bases map to TRBD2. The source material was peripheral blood, sampled 28 days after the second AZD1222 dose. Here the CDR3 reads CASSYRLAGSSYEQYF. The CDR3, as DNA: TGTGCCAGCAGTTACAGACTAGCGGGTAGCTCCTACGAGCAGTACTTC.